The 21 T cell receptor beta chains presented below share a single source sample, sequenced in a study of tumor-infiltrating lymphocytes in primary liver carcinoma. Researchers drew blood RNA from unsorted whole blood and extracted germline DNA as well. Total RNA amounting to around 530 ng was the source from which TCR beta cDNA was made with a constant-region primer. Slightly modified ARM-PCR, run as three nested multiplex PCR rounds, produced the TCR beta libraries. The first two PCR rounds used TRBV1-TRBV30 forward primers with a C-beta reverse primer, 9 to 10 cycles each. One entry per CDR3 protein results from TCRdb running MiXCR on the multiplex PCR reads. The data contain approximately 330,000 distinct CDR3 sequences, approximately 64% of them singletons. Specimen: peripheral blood. The source is a man in his forties with primary liver carcinoma and hepatitis B virus infection.

About this clonotype itself: Germline and junction disagree at one end, which may indicate a read error. The chain joins TRBV11-2 to TRBJ2-6, with D maybe TRBD1 (6 bases). In germline, CDR1 is SGHAT, CDR2 FQNNGV. The CDR3 runs 14 residues. The CDR3 loop reads CASGTGPGANALTF. CDR3 in DNA: TGTGCCAGCGGCACAGGGCCTGGGGCCAACGCCCTGACTTTC.

Details on this clonotype: This is likely a read error, given that the CDR3 carries no conserved phenylalanine or tryptophan at its end. The genes are TRBV11-2 and TRBJ2-2; no definite D call. V lost 1 base to trimming and J lost 5 bases, with 8 bases between them. CDR1 and CDR2 from the germline V gene are SGHAT and FQNNGV. The CDR3 is made up of 14 amino acids. The CDR3: CASSLGLSTGELFL. The CDR3 nucleotides are TGTGCCAGCAGCTTAGGCTTAAGTACCGGGGAGCTGTTTCTT.

This clonotype has a count of ten or more. The chain joins TRBV11-2 to TRBJ2-3, with D maybe TRBD1 (6 bases). The germline CDR1 and CDR2 sequences are SGHAT and FQNNGV. The CDR3 consists of 16 residues. V lost 5 bases to trimming and J lost 1 base, with 16 bases between them. The CDR3 DNA reads TGTGCCAGCAGCGCTCGAGCGGCAGGGGGCACAGATACGCAGTATTTT. Residues: CASSARAAGGTDTQYF.

This rearrangement joins TRBV6-2 or TRBV6-3 to TRBJ2-5; D gene uncertain. V was cut by 4 bases and J by 5 bases, with 17 bases left in between. CDR3 size: 15 residues. Looked up from germline, CDR1 is MNHEY and CDR2 is SVGEGT. The CDR3 coding sequence is TGTGCCAGCAGTTTTAACTCGCTCCTGTGGGAGACCCAGTACTTC. Its translation is CASSFNSLLWETQYF.

This clonotype has just one count. A much larger clone is a single base away; this may be a read error. The CDR3 DNA reads TGTCCCAGCAGCCCGGGGAGCACAGCCCATGGCTACACCTTC. Its protein product is CPSSPGSTAHGYTF. V usage is TRBV6-5 and J usage is TRBJ1-2, with no clear D. The CDR3 is 14 residues long. Germline values: CDR1 MNHEY, CDR2 SVGAGI.

In its sample, this clonotype was seen many times. Written as DNA, the CDR3 is TGTGCCATCAGTGGGACAGCTCAAGAGACCCAGTACTTC. It codes for CAISGTAQETQYF. The chain carries TRBV10-3 and TRBJ2-5; the D gene is possibly TRBD1 (6 bases). This CDR3 has 13 residues. CDR1 and CDR2 from the germline V gene are ENHRY and SYGVKD. Trimming removed 4 bases from V and 2 bases from J, with 8 bases in between.

Comments on this clonotype: Since no conserved phenylalanine or tryptophan closes the CDR3, a read error is the likely cause. The rearrangement uses TRBV11-2 and TRBJ2-7; D gene unclear. The CDR3 spans 12 residues. Germline assignment: CDR1 SGHAT and CDR2 FQNNGV. The CDR3 sequence: CASSLIESEQYS. For the CDR3, the DNA is TGTGCTAGCAGCTTAATCGAATCGGAGCAGTACTCC.

This clonotype was counted between two and nine times. A single base separates this from a much larger clone, so it may be a read error. J is TRBJ2-5 and V is TRBV12-3 or TRBV12-4, with 7 bases aligning to TRBD2. This CDR3 has 14 residues. After removal of 7 bases from V and 5 bases from J, the junction contained 10 bases not matched to a gene. The CDR3 here is CASTPSGGGETQYF. Written as DNA, the CDR3 is TGTGCCAGCACCCCGAGTGGGGGGGGTGAGACCCAGTACTTC.

Comments on this clonotype: A much more abundant neighbour one base away suggests this may be a read error. The chain joins TRBV29-1 to TRBJ2-1; 9 bases line up with TRBD2. The CDR3 totals 15 residues. J was trimmed by 4 bases and V by 4 bases; bases with no gene match: 8. Germline V gene data show CDR1 as SQVTM and CDR2 as ANQGSEA. Here the CDR3 reads CSVVAQAGGYNEQFF. The CDR3 DNA sequence: TGCAGCGTTGTTGCTCAAGCGGGAGGTTACAATGAGCAGTTCTTC.

This chain joins TRBV28 and TRBJ2-1, with D possibly being TRBD1 (6 bases). Germline lookup yields CDR1 MDHEN and CDR2 SYDVKM. The CDR3 spans 16 residues. Deletions cut 5 bases from V and 6 bases from J, with 20 bases between. CDR3 amino acids: CASSPPTGQGRNEQFF. The CDR3 region has the DNA TGTGCCAGCAGTCCCCCAACAGGGCAGGGTCGCAATGAGCAGTTCTTC.

Worth noting for this clonotype: Relative to the germline gene, one junction end is altered; a read error may explain this. The V call is TRBV6-5, the J call TRBJ2-5; TRBD2 is a possible D gene (6 bases). Germline V gives CDR1 MNHEY, CDR2 SVGAGI. The CDR3 sequence is 15 residues long. CDR3 bases: TGTGCCAGCAGTACTAATGTAGCGGTCCAAGATACCCAATACTTC. Amino acid sequence: CASSTNVAVQDTQYF.

In the case of this clonotype: One end of the junction fails to match germline, which may point to a read error. The J gene is TRBJ2-3, the V gene TRBV11-2; 7 nucleotides line up with TRBD2. Germline V gene data show CDR1 as SGHAT and CDR2 as FQNNGV. The CDR3 runs to 17 residues. The CDR3 DNA is TGTGCCAGCAGCCCGCCCTCGGGCGGGAGATACACAGATACACAGTATTTT. This translates into CASSPPSGGRYTDTQYF.

This clonotype was counted a single time. A much bigger clone sits one base away, suggesting this may be a read error. The chain links TRBV4-2 to TRBJ1-6, with a tentative D call TRBD1 (6 bases). Per the germline V gene, CDR1 is LGHNA and CDR2 is YNFKEQ. The V gene lost 0 bases and the J gene lost 6 bases, with 12 bases spanning the gap. This CDR3 has 16 residues. CDR3 protein: CASSQDTGGSNSPLHF. The CDR3, as DNA: TGTGCCAGCAGCCAAGATACCGGGGGCAGTAATTCACCCCTCCACTTT.

The sample holds many counts of this clonotype. The V gene is TRBV12-3 or TRBV12-4, the J gene TRBJ1-1, with 8 bases fitting TRBD1. There are 14 residues in the CDR3. The V gene end was trimmed by 8 bases and the J gene end by 4 bases; junction bases not matched to a gene: 9. In DNA, the CDR3 is TGTGCCAGCTTCCGCGGACAGGGTGGCACTGAAGCTTTCTTT. This codes for CASFRGQGGTEAFF.

On this clonotype: A much larger clonotype is one base distant, so this may be a read error. The chain recombines TRBV6-6 with TRBJ2-7; 11 nucleotides line up with TRBD2. The germline V gene has CDR1 MNHNY and CDR2 SVGAGI (reference sequence). The CDR3 extends over 15 amino acids. The CDR3 DNA reads TGTGCCAGAAGTTACCTAGCGGGAGGTCATTACGAGCAGTACTTC. Its protein is CARSYLAGGHYEQYF.

Comments on this clonotype: A much larger clone lies a single base off, so this may be a read error. This rearrangement joins TRBV4-1 to TRBJ2-7; D is perhaps TRBD2 (6 bases). CDR3 length equals 17 residues. Trimming removed 1 base from V and 2 bases from J, with 18 bases in between. Germline V gene sequence: CDR1 MGHRA, CDR2 YSYEKL. The CDR3 sequence is CASSQAGLGGLAYEQYF. The DNA for the CDR3 is TGCGCCAGCAGCCAAGCCGGGTTGGGGGGATTGGCCTACGAGCAGTACTTC.

A remark on this clonotype: An end of the junction does not agree with germline; a read error may underlie this. This chain connects TRBV13 to TRBJ2-6, with D tentatively TRBD2 (6 bases). The CDR3 has 17 amino acids. CDR1 and CDR2 from the germline V gene are PRHDT and FYEKMQ (reference sequence). The CDR3 nucleotides are TGTGCCAGCAGCTTAGCGGGCCGGGGGAGAGGGGCCAACGCCCTGACTTTC. This gives the protein CASSLAGRGRGANALTF.

With respect to this clonotype: At one of its ends the junction is not consistent with the germline gene, which may arise from a read error. The chain uses TRBV6-2 or TRBV6-3 and TRBJ2-7; the D is unclear. The germline V gene has CDR1 MNHEY and CDR2 SVGEGT. The CDR3 spans 17 residues. The CDR3 here is CASSKHGPGPNSYEHYF. The DNA of the CDR3 is TGTGCCAGCAGTAAACATGGGCCGGGCCCCAACTCCTACGAGCATTACTTC.

The V call is TRBV5-4, the J call TRBJ2-3; TRBD2 matches 8 bases. The CDR3 has 14 amino acids. Germline V gene sequence: CDR1 SGHNT, CDR2 YYREEE (reference sequence). After removal of 9 bases from V and 4 bases from J, the junction contained 10 bases not matched to a gene. The CDR3 sequence is CANGLAGRADTQYF. The DNA of the CDR3 is TGTGCCAACGGATTAGCGGGGCGGGCAGATACGCAGTATTTT.

This clonotype was detected ten times or more. The CDR3 loop is CASSYMTGYYGYTF. CDR3 nucleotides: TGTGCCAGCAGTTACATGACAGGCTACTATGGCTACACCTTC. This chain uses TRBV6-2 or TRBV6-3 with TRBJ1-2; D perhaps matches TRBD1 (6 bases). The length of the CDR3 is 14 residues. The V end lost 2 bases, the J end lost 3 bases, and 10 bases lay between the germline ends. Germline loops: CDR1 MNHEY, CDR2 SVGEGT.

The chain carries TRBV11-2 and TRBJ2-1; TRBD2 matches at 8 bases. This CDR3 has 16 amino acids. Germline assignment: CDR1 SGHAT and CDR2 FQNNGV. Trimming cost V 6 bases and J 5 bases; bases outside gene matches: 12. The CDR3 region is CASRLLPSGYNNEQFF. The CDR3 region has the DNA TGTGCCAGCAGATTACTTCCTAGCGGGTATAACAATGAGCAGTTCTTC.